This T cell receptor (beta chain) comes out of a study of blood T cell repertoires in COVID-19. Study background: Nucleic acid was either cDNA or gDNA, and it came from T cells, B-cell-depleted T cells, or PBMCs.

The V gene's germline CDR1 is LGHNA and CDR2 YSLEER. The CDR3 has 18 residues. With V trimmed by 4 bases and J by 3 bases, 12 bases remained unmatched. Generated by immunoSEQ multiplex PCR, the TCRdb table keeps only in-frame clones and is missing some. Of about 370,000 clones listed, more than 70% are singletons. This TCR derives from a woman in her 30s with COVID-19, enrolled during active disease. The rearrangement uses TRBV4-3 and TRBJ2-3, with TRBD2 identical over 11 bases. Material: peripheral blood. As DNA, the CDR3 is TGCGCCAGCAGCCCCCTCCCTCCACTAGCGGGAGTTACAGATACGCAGTATTTT. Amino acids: CASSPLPPLAGVTDTQYF.